This T cell receptor (beta chain) was found in a study of T cell responses to AZD1222 COVID-19 vaccine. About the study: Second-dose recipients at about 4 or about 12 weeks were treated as one pooled group. Findings and limits, study-wide: Only five or six individuals given AZD1222 were seropositive at baseline. Clonal diversity was possibly underestimated, and white British individuals and females predominated among donors.

Clones were sequenced by immunoSEQ multiplex PCR, and TCRdb holds only the in-frame ones, with some missing. This table has over 100,000 clones, 75% to 90% appearing once. A remark on this clone: Its cognate antigen is unknown.

This CDR3 is 15 amino acids long. Germline loops: CDR1 SGHVS, CDR2 FNYEAQ. Trimming cost V 5 bases and J 5 bases; bases outside gene matches: 2. This rearrangement joins TRBV7-6 to TRBJ1-6, with TRBD1 matching over 11 bases. This clonotype originated in an adult in good health. The sample consisted of peripheral blood, taken on day 0 of AZD1222 vaccination. Here the CDR3 reads CASSKDRGHNSPLHF. In nucleotides, the CDR3 is TGTGCCAGCAGCAAGGACAGGGGGCATAATTCACCCCTCCACTTT.